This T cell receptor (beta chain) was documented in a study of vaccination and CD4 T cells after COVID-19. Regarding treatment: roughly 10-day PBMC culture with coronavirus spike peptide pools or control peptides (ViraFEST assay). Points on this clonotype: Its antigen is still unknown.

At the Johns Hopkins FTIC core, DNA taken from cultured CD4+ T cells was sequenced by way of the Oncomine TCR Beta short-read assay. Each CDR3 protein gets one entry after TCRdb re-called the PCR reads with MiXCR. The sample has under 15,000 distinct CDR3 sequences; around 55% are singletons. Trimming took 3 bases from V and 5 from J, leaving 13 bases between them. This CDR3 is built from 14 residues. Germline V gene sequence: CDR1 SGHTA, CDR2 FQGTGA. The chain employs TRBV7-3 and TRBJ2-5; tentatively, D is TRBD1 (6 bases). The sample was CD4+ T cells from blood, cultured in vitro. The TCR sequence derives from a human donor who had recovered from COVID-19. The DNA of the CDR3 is TGTGCCAGCAGCTTGAAGGGGGTGGGGGAGACCCAGTACTTC. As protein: CASSLKGVGETQYF.